This TCR beta chain derives from a study of tumor and adjacent non-tumor tissue in lung cancer. At the level of the study: The patients, 10 men and 5 women, were roughly 31 to 85 with stage I to III disease.

The template was RNA from unsorted bulk tissue. Chemotherapy-naive patients with new lung cancer underwent thoracic surgery in China, August–November 2014. Study-level points and caveats: In normal lung, the top 100 clones were significantly more dominant than in tumor. Compared with tumor, normal lung showed significantly lower TCR diversity.

A modified ARM-PCR protocol with three rounds of nested PCR amplified TCRbeta. TCRdb re-derived calls from the multiplex PCR reads in MiXCR, one entry per CDR3 protein. Of about 85,000 distinct CDR3 sequences listed, 61% are singletons. This clonotype was counted between two and nine times. The antigen is unknown. CDR1 is ENHRY, CDR2 SYGVKD, per germline. This CDR3 has 11 amino acids. The chain carries TRBV10-3 and TRBJ2-7, with D perhaps assigned TRBD1 or TRBD2 (5 bases each). The sequencing input was lung tumor tissue. The receptor was isolated from a man aged 65-85 years with non-small cell lung cancer. The CDR3 DNA is TGTGTCACCTCCGACTTGGGGGTTCAGTACTTC. Protein product: CVTSDLGVQYF.